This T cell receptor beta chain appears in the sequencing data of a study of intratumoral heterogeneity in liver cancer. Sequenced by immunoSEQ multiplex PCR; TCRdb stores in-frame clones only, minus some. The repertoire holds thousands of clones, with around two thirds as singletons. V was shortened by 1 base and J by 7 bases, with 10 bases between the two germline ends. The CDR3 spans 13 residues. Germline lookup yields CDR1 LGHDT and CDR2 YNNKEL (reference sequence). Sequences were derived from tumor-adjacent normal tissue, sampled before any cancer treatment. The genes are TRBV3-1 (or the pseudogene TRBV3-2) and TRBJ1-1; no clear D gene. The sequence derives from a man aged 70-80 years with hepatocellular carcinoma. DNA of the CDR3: TGTGCCAGCAGCCAAGTGGTTGGACTTGAAGCTTTCTTT. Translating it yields CASSQVVGLEAFF.